This T cell receptor (beta chain) comes out of a study of blood T cells in healthy people across ages. This CDR3 is built from 15 residues. Trimming cost V 3 bases and J 2 bases; bases outside gene matches: 7. Germline assignment: CDR1 KGHSH and CDR2 LQKENI. There are a few counts of this clonotype. Its matching antigen is unknown. A J-beta primer mix and a sample-barcoded 5' primer were used in a second PCR of about 7 to 12 cycles. Sequencing recovered at least 3 million CDR3-containing paired-end reads from each sample. TCRdb recomputed calls from the 5' RACE reads with MiXCR, one row per CDR3 protein. This table has fewer than 1,000,000 distinct CDR3 sequences, around 43% appearing once. Regarding the study as a whole: With age, beta diversity per million T cells declined roughly linearly, significantly by 30 to 40.

V is TRBV18 and J is TRBJ2-7, with TRBD1 identical over 7 bases. This TCR derives from a man in his sixties in good health. Specimen: blood. This CDR3 reads CASSPIRDRAYEQYF. The CDR3 DNA is TGTGCCAGCTCACCGATCCGGGACAGAGCCTACGAGCAGTACTTC. The entire variable domain, with the rest obtained from reference TRBV18 and TRBJ2-7, is as follows: NAGVMQNPRHLVRRRGQEARLRCSPMKGHSHVYWYRQLPEEGLKFMVYLQKENIIDESGMPKERFSAEFPKEGPSILRIQQVVRGDSAAYFCASSPIRDRAYEQYFGPGTRLTVT.